The 19 T cell receptor beta chains given below trace back to one sample, sequenced in a study of CD8+CD57+ T cells in acquired aplastic anemia. The template for TCR beta VDJ and CDR3 sequence profiling was genomic DNA. TCRdb independently ran MiXCR on the reads; one entry per CDR3 protein. Altogether about 160,000 distinct CDR3 sequences are present, about 64% being singletons, with the ten largest covering roughly half. Patients picked for sequencing had shown CD8+CD57+ cell expansion detected by flow cytometry. Source material: sorted CD4+, CD8+, or CD8+CD57+ T cells (not recorded which) from PBMCs. Receptors were obtained from a human donor with aplastic anemia.

The rearrangement links TRBV9 to TRBJ1-2; a weak D match, TRBD1 (5 bases). CDR3 length equals 14 residues. CDR1 is SGDLS and CDR2 is YYNGEE in the germline V gene. Trimming removed 4 bases from V and 6 bases from J, with 16 bases in between. The CDR3: CASSSSGTGHGYTF. The CDR3 coding sequence is TGTGCCAGCAGCTCCAGCGGAACAGGCCATGGCTACACCTTC.

The rearrangement joins TRBV5-5 to TRBJ1-3; TRBD1 is a possible D gene (5 bases). CDR3 length: 15 amino acids. Germline CDR1 reads SGHKS; CDR2 reads YYEKEE (reference sequence). V was pared by 3 bases and J by 0 bases, with 10 bases between. In DNA form, the CDR3 reads TGTGCCAGCAGCTCCGGGGGGGGCTCTGGAAACACCATATATTTT. Translated: CASSSGGGSGNTIYF.

V gene TRBV6-6 combines with J gene TRBJ2-5; 10 positions match TRBD1. The CDR3 extends over 15 amino acids. Losses at the gene ends were 2 bases for V and 5 bases for J; bases not matched to a gene: 5. The V gene's germline CDR1 is MNHNY and CDR2 SVGAGI (reference sequence). For the CDR3, the DNA is TGTGCCAGCAGTTACCCAGAGACAGGGGGCGAGACCCAGTACTTC. Translated: CASSYPETGGETQYF.

V usage is TRBV14 and J usage is TRBJ2-7; D call uncertain. The CDR3 sequence is 14 residues long. The V end lost 0 bases, the J end lost 6 bases, and 12 bases lay between the germline ends. The germline gives CDR1 SGHDN, CDR2 FVKESK. This CDR3 reads CASSQDVGSLEQYF. Written as DNA, the CDR3 is TGTGCCAGCAGCCAAGACGTTGGCTCTCTCGAGCAGTACTTC.

This chain connects TRBV5-1 to TRBJ1-1, with D maybe TRBD1 (6 bases). Looked up from germline, CDR1 is SGHRS and CDR2 is YFSETQ. Trimming removed 4 bases at V and 4 bases at J, with 20 bases between. The CDR3 sequence is 16 residues long. The CDR3 nucleotides are TGCGCCAGCAGCACAACAGGGCTGGGGACGTTCACTGAAGCTTTCTTT. It yields the protein CASSTTGLGTFTEAFF.

V is TRBV15 and J is TRBJ1-4, with D unresolved. The germline V and J ends were trimmed by 0 bases and 4 bases, with 6 bases remaining between them. From germline, CDR1 is LNHNV and CDR2 YYDKDF (reference sequence). The CDR3 consists of 14 residues. CDR3: CATSRERGNEKLFF. The CDR3 DNA sequence: TGTGCCACCAGCAGAGAGCGGGGTAATGAAAAACTGTTTTTT.

This chain uses TRBV10-3 with TRBJ2-3; 10 nucleotides match TRBD1. Germline CDR1 ENHRY, CDR2 SYGVKD. The V gene end was trimmed by 6 bases and the J gene end by 4 bases; junction bases not matched to a gene: 10. The length of the CDR3 is 16 residues. The CDR3 spells CAISRRTGGSADTQYF. As DNA, the CDR3 is TGTGCCATCAGCCGTAGGACAGGGGGTTCGGCAGATACGCAGTATTTT.

V is TRBV6-4 and J is TRBJ2-3; D not resolved. This CDR3 region has 13 residues. Germline CDR1 is MRHNA and CDR2 is SNTAGT. Trimming shortened V by 0 bases and J by 11 bases, and 12 bases separated the two germline ends. DNA for the CDR3: TGTGCCAGCAGTGACTCCGACAACAATGAGCAGTATTTT. This gives the protein CASSDSDNNEQYF.

The rearrangement links TRBV20-1 to TRBJ1-2; 7 nucleotides align to TRBD1. CDR3 length equals 13 residues. J lost 7 bases, V lost 3 bases, and 8 bases had no gene match. The germline V gene encodes CDR1 DFQATT and CDR2 SNEGSKA (reference sequence). The CDR3 region has the DNA TGCAGTGCTAGCGAACAGGGGCAGGGTGGCTACACCTTC. Translated, it gives CSASEQGQGGYTF.

This clonotype was detected only a few times. The rearrangement uses TRBV19 and TRBJ2-5; D may be TRBD1 (5 bases). The ends were cut back, 8 bases at V and 9 bases at J, with 19 bases in the middle. This CDR3 contains 13 residues. Germline CDR1 LNHDA, CDR2 SQIVND (reference sequence). The CDR3 is CASADRYNEAQYF. In DNA form, the CDR3 reads TGTGCCAGTGCTGACAGATACAATGAGGCCCAGTACTTC.

This chain joins TRBV7-9 and TRBJ2-3; D could derive from TRBD1 or TRBD2 (6 bases each). The CDR3 loop spans 14 amino acids. The V gene's germline CDR1 is SEHNR and CDR2 FQNEAQ (reference sequence). Trimming took 11 bases from V and 0 from J, leaving 15 bases between them. Here the CDR3 DNA reads TGTGCCGCCTCGGGGGCAGGGAGCACAGATACGCAGTATTTT. Translation gives CAASGAGSTDTQYF.

V usage is TRBV18 and J usage is TRBJ2-5; D is undetermined. Trimming removed 4 bases from V and 5 bases from J, with 14 bases in between. Germline loops: CDR1 KGHSH, CDR2 LQKENI. This CDR3 comprises 14 residues. This chain's CDR3 is CASSLRTVGETQYF. Written as DNA, the CDR3 is TGTGCCAGCTCACTCCGGACCGTGGGGGAGACCCAGTACTTC. Using reference TRBV18 and TRBJ2-5 for the parts outside the CDR3, the full variable domain is NAGVMQNPRHLVRRRGQEARLRCSPMKGHSHVYWYRQLPEEGLKFMVYLQKENIIDESGMPKERFSAEFPKEGPSILRIQQVVRGDSAAYFCASSLRTVGETQYFGPGTRLLVL.

This sequence joins TRBV15 and TRBJ1-5; 7 bases match TRBD1. This CDR3 has 18 amino acids. V shed 1 base, J shed 7 bases, and the junction held 16 bases outside the gene matches. CDR1 and CDR2 (germline): LNHNV, YYDKDF (reference sequence). CDR3 coding DNA: TGTGCCACCAGCAGAGGTCCCCCCTACAGGGGAGTGGGGCAGCCCCAGCATTTT. It specifies CATSRGPPYRGVGQPQHF.

The chain carries TRBV20-1 and TRBJ2-7; no reliable D call. V was pared by 0 bases and J by 3 bases, with 6 bases between. The CDR3 is 12 residues long. Germline values: CDR1 DFQATT, CDR2 SNEGSKA (reference sequence). The CDR3 sequence is CSARDRSYEQYF. The CDR3 nucleotides are TGCAGTGCTAGAGATCGGAGCTACGAGCAGTACTTC.

This clonotype has a count of ten or more. V is TRBV6-1 and J is TRBJ2-3; TRBD1 aligns across 8 bases. V lost 3 bases, J lost 2 bases, and 4 bases stayed unmatched. Germline-derived CDR1 and CDR2 are MNHNS and SASEGT. This CDR3 is 15 amino acids long. CDR3 sequence reads: CASSDGTGDTDTQYF. CDR3 sequence (DNA): TGTGCCAGCAGTGATGGGACAGGAGACACAGATACGCAGTATTTT.

This chain joins TRBV7-9 and TRBJ2-2; 8 nucleotides line up with TRBD1. Germline CDR1 and CDR2: SEHNR and FQNEAQ (reference sequence). V lost 5 bases to trimming and J lost 7 bases; unmatched junction nucleotides: 6. CDR3 size: 14 residues. CDR3 DNA: TGTGCCAGCAGCACTACCACAGGGGGCGGGGAGCTGTTTTTT. Its protein is CASSTTTGGGELFF.

A word on this clonotype: The junction differs from germline at one of its ends, possibly a read error. The J gene is TRBJ2-7, the V gene TRBV5-5; TRBD2 matches at 9 bases. The CDR3 runs to 15 residues. Germline CDR1 and CDR2: SGHKS and YYEKEE (reference sequence). CDR3 sequence: CASSQMAGGSYEQYF. For the CDR3, the DNA is TGCGCCAGCAGCCAAATGGCGGGAGGGTCCTACGAGCAGTACTTC.

The V call is TRBV19, the J call TRBJ2-7; perhaps D is TRBD1 or TRBD2 (5 bases each). The CDR3 extends over 14 amino acids. V lost 4 bases to trimming and J lost 4 bases, with 14 bases between them. CDR1 and CDR2 from the germline V gene are LNHDA and SQIVND (reference sequence). CDR3 in DNA: TGTGCCAGTAGTACGCCGGGACGGAATTACGAGCAGTACTTC. This encodes CASSTPGRNYEQYF.

This chain uses TRBV20-1 with TRBJ2-7; 7 nucleotides match TRBD1. The CDR3 covers 13 residues. CDR1 is DFQATT and CDR2 is SNEGSKA in the germline V gene (reference sequence). The J segment lost 1 base and the V segment lost 5 bases, leaving 5 bases of the junction unmatched. Here the CDR3 reads CSAFLTGSYEQYF. The CDR3 DNA sequence: TGCAGTGCTTTTCTGACAGGGTCCTACGAGCAGTACTTC.